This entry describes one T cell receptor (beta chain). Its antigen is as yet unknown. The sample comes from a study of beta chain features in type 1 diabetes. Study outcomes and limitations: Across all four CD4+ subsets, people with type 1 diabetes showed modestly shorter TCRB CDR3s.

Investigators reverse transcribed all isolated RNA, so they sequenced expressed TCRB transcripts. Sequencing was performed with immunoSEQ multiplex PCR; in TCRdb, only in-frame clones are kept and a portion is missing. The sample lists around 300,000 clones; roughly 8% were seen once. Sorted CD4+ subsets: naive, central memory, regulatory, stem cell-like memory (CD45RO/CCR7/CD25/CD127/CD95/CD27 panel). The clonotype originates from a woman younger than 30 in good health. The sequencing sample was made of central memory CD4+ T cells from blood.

As DNA, the CDR3 is TGTGCCAGCAGCTTAGTGTCAGGGGAGTCCGAGCAGTACTTC. Protein product: CASSLVSGESEQYF. The chain combines TRBV11-3 with TRBJ2-7; perhaps TRBD1 as D (6 bases). The CDR3 totals 14 residues. Trimming stripped 1 base from V and 6 bases from J, with 13 bases between. Per the germline V gene, CDR1 is SGHNT and CDR2 is YENEEA.